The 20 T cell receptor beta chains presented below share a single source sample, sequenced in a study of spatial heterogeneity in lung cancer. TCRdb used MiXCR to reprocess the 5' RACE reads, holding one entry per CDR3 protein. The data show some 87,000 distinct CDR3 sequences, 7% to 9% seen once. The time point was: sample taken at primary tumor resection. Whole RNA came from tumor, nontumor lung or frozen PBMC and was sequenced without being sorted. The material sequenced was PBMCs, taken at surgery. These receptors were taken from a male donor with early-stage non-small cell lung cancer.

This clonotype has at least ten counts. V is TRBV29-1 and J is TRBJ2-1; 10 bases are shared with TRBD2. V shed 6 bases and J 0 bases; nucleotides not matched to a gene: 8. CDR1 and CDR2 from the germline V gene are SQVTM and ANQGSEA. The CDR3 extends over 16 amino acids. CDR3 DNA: TGCAGCGTCTACACTAGCGGGAAGGGCTCCTACAATGAGCAGTTCTTC. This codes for CSVYTSGKGSYNEQFF.

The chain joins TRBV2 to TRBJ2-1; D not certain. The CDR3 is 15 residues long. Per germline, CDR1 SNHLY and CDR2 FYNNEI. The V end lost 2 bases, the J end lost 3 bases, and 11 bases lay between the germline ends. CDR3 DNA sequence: TGTGCCAGCAGTGAAAGGCAGAACAACTACAATGAGCAGTTCTTC. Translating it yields CASSERQNNYNEQFF.

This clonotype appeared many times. The CDR3 reads CAISPGGGTGNTIYF. In DNA, the CDR3 is TGTGCCATCAGCCCCGGCGGAGGGACTGGAAACACCATATATTTT. J is TRBJ1-3 and V is TRBV10-3; D is unresolved. This CDR3 is 15 amino acids long. Germline V gives CDR1 ENHRY, CDR2 SYGVKD. Trimming cost V 6 bases and J 2 bases, with 14 bases left between them.

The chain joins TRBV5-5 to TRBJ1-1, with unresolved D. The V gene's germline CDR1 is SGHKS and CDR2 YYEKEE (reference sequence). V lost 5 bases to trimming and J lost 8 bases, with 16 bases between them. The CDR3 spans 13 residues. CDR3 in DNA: TGTGCCAGCAGTTTGTTAGGGTCATCGGAAGCTTTCTTT. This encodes CASSLLGSSEAFF.

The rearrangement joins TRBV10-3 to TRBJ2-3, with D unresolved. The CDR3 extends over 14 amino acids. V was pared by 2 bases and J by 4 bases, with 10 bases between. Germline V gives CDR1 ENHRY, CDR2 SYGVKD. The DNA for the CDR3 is TGTGCCATCAGTGAGAGTAGGGTGGCAGATACGCAGTATTTT. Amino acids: CAISESRVADTQYF.

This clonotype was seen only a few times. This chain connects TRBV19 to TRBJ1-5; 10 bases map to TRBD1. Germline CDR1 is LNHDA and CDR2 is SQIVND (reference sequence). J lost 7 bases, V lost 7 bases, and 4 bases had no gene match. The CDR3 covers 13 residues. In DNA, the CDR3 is TGTGCCAGTACCCCGGGACAGGGGCAGCCCCAGCATTTT. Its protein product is CASTPGQGQPQHF.

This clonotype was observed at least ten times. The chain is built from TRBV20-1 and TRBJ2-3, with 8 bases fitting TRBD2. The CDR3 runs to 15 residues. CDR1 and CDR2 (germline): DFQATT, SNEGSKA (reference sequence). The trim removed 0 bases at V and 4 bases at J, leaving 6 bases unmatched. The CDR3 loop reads CSARDSSGGSDTQYF. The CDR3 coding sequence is TGCAGTGCTAGAGATTCAAGCGGGGGATCAGATACGCAGTATTTT.

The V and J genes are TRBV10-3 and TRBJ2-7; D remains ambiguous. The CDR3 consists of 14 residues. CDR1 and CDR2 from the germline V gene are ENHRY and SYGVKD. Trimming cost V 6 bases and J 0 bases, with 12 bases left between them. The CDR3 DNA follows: TGTGCCATCAGAAAGACGGATCCCTCCTACGAGCAGTACTTC. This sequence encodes CAIRKTDPSYEQYF.

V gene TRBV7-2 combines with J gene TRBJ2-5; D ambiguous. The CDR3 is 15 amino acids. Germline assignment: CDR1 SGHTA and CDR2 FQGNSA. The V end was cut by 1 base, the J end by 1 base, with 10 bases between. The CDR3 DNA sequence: TGTGCCAGCAGCTTAGGAGGCAGCGTCCAAGAGACCCAGTACTTC. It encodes CASSLGGSVQETQYF.

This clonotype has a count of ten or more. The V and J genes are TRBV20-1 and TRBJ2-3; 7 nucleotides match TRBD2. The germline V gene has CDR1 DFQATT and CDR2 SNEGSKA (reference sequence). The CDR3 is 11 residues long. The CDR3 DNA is TGCAGCGGGGGGACCACAGATACGCAGTATTTT. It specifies CSGGTTDTQYF.

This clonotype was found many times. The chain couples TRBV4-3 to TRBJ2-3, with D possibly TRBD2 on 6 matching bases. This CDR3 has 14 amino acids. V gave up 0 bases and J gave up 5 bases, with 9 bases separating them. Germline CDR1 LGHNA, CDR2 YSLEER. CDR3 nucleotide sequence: TGCGCCAGCAGCCAAGATCCTAGCGAAGATACGCAGTATTTT. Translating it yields CASSQDPSEDTQYF.

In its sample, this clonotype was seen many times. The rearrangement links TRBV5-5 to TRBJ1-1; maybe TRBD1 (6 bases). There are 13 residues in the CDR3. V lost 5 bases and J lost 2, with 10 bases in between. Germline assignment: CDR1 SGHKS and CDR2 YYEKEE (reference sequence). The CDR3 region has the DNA TGTGCCAGCAGATCCGGGACAAACACTGAAGCTTTCTTT. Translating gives CASRSGTNTEAFF.

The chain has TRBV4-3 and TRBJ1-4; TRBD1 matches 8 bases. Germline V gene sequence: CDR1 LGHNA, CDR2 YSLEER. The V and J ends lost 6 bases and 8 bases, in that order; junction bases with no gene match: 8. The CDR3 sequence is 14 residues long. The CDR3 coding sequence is TGCGCCAGCAGTCTCCAGGGGGCAGGCGAAAAACTGTTTTTT. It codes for CASSLQGAGEKLFF.

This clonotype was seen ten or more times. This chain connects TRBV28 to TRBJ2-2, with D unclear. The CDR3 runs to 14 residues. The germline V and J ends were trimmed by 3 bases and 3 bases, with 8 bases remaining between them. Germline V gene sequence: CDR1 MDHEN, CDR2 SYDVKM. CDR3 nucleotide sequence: TGTGCCAGCAGTTTCACCGGTTACACCGGGGAGCTGTTTTTT. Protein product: CASSFTGYTGELFF. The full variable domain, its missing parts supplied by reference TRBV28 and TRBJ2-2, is DVKVTQSSRYLVKRTGEKVFLECVQDMDHENMFWYRQDPGLGLRLIYFSYDVKMKEKGDIPEGYSVSREKKERFSLILESASTNQTSMYLCASSFTGYTGELFFGEGSRLTVL.

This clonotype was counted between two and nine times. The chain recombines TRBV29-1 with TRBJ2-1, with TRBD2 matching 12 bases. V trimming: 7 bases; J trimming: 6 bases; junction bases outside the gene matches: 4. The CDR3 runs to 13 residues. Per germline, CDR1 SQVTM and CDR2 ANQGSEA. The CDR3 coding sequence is TGCAGCGGACTAGCGGGAGCCCTCAATGAGCAGTTCTTC. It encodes CSGLAGALNEQFF.

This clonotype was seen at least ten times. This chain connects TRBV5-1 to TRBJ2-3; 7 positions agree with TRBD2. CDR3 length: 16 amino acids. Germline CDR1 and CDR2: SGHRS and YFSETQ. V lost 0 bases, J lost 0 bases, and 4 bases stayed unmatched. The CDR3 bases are TGCGCCAGCAGCTTGGGAGCGCGGGGGAGCACAGATACGCAGTATTTT. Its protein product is CASSLGARGSTDTQYF.

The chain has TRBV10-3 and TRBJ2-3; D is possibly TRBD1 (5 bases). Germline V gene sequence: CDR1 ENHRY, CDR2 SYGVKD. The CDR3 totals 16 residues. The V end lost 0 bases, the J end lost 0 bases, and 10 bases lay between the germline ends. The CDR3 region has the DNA TGTGCCATCAGTGAGTCCGAACAGGCCAGCACAGATACGCAGTATTTT. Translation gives CAISESEQASTDTQYF.

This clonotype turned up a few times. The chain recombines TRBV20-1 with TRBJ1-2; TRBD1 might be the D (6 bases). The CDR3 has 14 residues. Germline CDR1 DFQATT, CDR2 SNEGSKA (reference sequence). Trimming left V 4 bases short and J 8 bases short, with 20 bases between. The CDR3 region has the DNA TGCAGTGCTATTTTATCCCCAGGGGTTAGCGGCTACACCTTC. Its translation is CSAILSPGVSGYTF.

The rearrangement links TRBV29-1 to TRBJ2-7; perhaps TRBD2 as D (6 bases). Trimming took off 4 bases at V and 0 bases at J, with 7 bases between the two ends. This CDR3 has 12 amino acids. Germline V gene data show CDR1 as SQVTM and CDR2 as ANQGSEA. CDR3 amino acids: CSVAGGSYEQYF. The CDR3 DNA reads TGCAGCGTTGCCGGGGGCTCCTACGAGCAGTACTTC.

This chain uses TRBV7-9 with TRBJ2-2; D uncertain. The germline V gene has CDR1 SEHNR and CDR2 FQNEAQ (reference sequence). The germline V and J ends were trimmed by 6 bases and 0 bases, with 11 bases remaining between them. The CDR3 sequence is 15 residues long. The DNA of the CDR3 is TGTGCCAGCAGGAAGAACCTAGCGAACACCGGGGAGCTGTTTTTT. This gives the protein CASRKNLANTGELFF.